This T cell receptor beta chain was observed in a study of T cells after yellow fever vaccination. Study-wide findings and caveats: Contamination by abundant bulk-population clonotypes could be present in FACS-sorted repertoires. A small share of clonotypes appeared in both CD4 and CD8 compartments. It was the secondary response that reached its peak faster, day 5 versus 15, but it was weaker.

This clonotype came up a few times. The antigen is unknown. The 5'RACE template-switching step produced TCR cDNA and added a universal primer site and UMIs. A single record per CDR3 protein comes from TCRdb applying MiXCR to the 5' RACE reads. This repertoire shows some 120,000 distinct CDR3 sequences, approximately 9% found once; its top ten account for 40%. The CDR3 is 15 residues long. V lost 6 bases to trimming and J lost 7 bases; unmatched junction nucleotides: 6. In germline, CDR1 is MNHNY, CDR2 SVGAGI (reference sequence). This material consisted of CD8+ T cells sorted from PBMCs, taken on the day of the yellow fever booster vaccination. This receptor was identified in a man younger than 35 who received the YFV17D yellow fever vaccine. The chain has TRBV6-6 and TRBJ1-6; 10 nucleotides line up with TRBD1. Here the CDR3 reads CASRSRGQGNSPLHF. For the CDR3, the DNA is TGTGCCAGCAGAAGTCGGGGACAGGGGAATTCACCCCTCCACTTT.